The next 4 T cell receptor beta chains were all read from a single sample in a study of regulatory T cells in long-lasting Graves disease. TCR beta libraries were built with iRepertoire HTBI primers and Arm-PCR of CDR3 regions. TCRdb recomputed calls from the multiplex PCR reads with MiXCR, one row per CDR3 protein. The data hold about 310,000 distinct CDR3 sequences, with roughly a fifth observed a single time. The time point was: persistent/refractory GD, antithyroid drugs over 5 years with positive TRAb. After RNA was extracted from PBMCs, the TCR library was made from it. The specimen was peripheral blood mononuclear cells (PBMCs), collected when the disease was refractory, from a patient treated with antithyroid drugs. The receptors come from a female donor with Graves disease.

The chain links TRBV2 to TRBJ2-5, with 9 bases lining up with TRBD2. J gave up 1 base and V 6 bases, and 3 bases lay outside the gene matches. Germline V lookup: CDR1 SNHLY, CDR2 FYNNEI. The CDR3 loop spans 14 amino acids. As DNA, the CDR3 is TGTGCCAGCAGGTTTAGCGGGGGCCAAGAGACCCAGTACTTC. Amino acid sequence: CASRFSGGQETQYF.

The chain combines TRBV10-3 with TRBJ2-7, with 16 bases fitting TRBD2. The V gene's germline CDR1 is ENHRY and CDR2 SYGVKD. There are 16 residues in the CDR3. V was clipped by 2 bases and J by 7 bases; unmatched bases: 5. CDR3 bases: TGTGCCATCAGTGAGGGGACTAGCGGGAGGGCGAGGGAGCAGTACTTC. Its translation: CAISEGTSGRAREQYF.

The genes are TRBV7-9 and TRBJ2-5; possible D gene TRBD1, 5 bases. V shed 5 bases and J shed 8 bases, with 21 bases lying between them. The CDR3 consists of 15 residues. Per germline, CDR1 SEHNR and CDR2 FQNEAQ (reference sequence). This CDR3 is CASSPPLTALSTQYF. CDR3 coding DNA: TGTGCCAGCAGCCCGCCCCTGACAGCTCTGAGTACCCAGTACTTC.

In its sample, this clonotype was seen many times. J is TRBJ2-5 and V is TRBV7-2; a possible D gene is TRBD2 (6 bases). The germline V gene has CDR1 SGHTA and CDR2 FQGNSA. The CDR3 covers 14 residues. V was shortened by 7 bases and J by 1 base, with 13 bases between the two germline ends. Written as DNA, the CDR3 is TGTGCCAGCACTCCATCGGGGGTCCAAGAGACCCAGTACTTC. Its translation: CASTPSGVQETQYF. Looking up the rest from reference TRBV7-2 and TRBJ2-5 gives the full variable domain: GAGVSQSPSNKVTEKGKDVELRCDPISGHTALYWYRQSLGQGLEFLIYFQGNSAPDKSGLPSDRFSAERTGGSVSTLTIQRTQQEDSAVYLCASTPSGVQETQYFGPGTRLLVL.